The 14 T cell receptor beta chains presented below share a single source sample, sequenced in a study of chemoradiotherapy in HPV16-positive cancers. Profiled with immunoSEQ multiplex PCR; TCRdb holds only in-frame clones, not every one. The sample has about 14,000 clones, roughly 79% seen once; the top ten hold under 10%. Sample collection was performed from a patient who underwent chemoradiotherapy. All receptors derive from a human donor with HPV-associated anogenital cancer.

Written as DNA, the CDR3 is TGTGCCAGCAGTGAACCGATTGGGGGCCCGAAAGAGACCCAGTACTTC. It encodes CASSEPIGGPKETQYF. The V call is TRBV6-1, the J call TRBJ2-5, with D maybe TRBD1 (6 bases). Trimming left V 2 bases short and J 3 bases short, with 16 bases between. Germline CDR1 and CDR2: MNHNS and SASEGT. This CDR3 spans 16 amino acids.

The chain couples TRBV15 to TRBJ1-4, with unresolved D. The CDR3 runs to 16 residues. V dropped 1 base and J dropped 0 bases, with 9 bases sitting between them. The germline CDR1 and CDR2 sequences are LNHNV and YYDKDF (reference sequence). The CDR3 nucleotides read TGTGCCACCAGCAGAGGGACGAGTCCAACTAATGAAAAACTGTTTTTT. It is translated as CATSRGTSPTNEKLFF.

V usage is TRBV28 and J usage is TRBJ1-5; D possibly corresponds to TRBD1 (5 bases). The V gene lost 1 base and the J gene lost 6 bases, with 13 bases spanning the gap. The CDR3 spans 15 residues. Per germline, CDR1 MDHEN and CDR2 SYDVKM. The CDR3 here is CASSLFAAGSQPQHF. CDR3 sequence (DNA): TGTGCCAGCAGTTTATTTGCGGCAGGGAGTCAGCCCCAGCATTTT.

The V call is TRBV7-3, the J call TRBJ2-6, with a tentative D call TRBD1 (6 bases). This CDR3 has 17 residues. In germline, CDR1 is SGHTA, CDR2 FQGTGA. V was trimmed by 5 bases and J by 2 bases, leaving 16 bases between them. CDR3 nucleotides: TGTGCCAGCAGCCCCGAAGGGGGAGTGGCTGGGGCCAACGTCCTGACTTTC. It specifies CASSPEGGVAGANVLTF.

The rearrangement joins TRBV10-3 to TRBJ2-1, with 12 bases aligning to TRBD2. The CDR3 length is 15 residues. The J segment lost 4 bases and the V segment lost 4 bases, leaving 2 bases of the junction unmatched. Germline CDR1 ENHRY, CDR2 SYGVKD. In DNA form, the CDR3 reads TGTGCCATCAGTGGGACTAGCGGGATTTACAATGAGCAGTTCTTC. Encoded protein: CAISGTSGIYNEQFF.

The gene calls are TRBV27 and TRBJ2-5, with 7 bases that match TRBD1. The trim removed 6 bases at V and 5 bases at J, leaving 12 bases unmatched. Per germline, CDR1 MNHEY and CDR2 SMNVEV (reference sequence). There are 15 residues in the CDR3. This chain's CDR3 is CASRTGTATQETQYF. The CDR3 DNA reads TGTGCCAGCAGAACCGGGACAGCGACCCAGGAGACCCAGTACTTC.

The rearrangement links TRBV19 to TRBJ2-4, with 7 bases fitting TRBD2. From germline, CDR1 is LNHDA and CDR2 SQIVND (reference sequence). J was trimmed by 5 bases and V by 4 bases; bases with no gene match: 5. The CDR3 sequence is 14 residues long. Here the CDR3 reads CASSTGEGQNIQYF. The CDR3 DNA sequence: TGTGCCAGTAGTACGGGGGAGGGCCAAAACATTCAGTACTTC.

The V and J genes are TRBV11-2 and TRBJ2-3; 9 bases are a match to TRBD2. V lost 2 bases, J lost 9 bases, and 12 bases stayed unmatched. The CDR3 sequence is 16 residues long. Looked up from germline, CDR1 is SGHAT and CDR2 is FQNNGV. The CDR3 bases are TGTGCCAGCAGCTTACCACGCGGCGGGAGGGCCCGAACGCAGTATTTT. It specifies CASSLPRGGRARTQYF.

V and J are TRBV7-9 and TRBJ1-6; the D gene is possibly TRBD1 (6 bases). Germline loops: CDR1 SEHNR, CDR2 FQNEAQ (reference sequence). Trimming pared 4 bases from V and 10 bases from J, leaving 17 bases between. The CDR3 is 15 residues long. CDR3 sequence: CASSSTGLIKSPLHF. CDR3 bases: TGTGCCAGCAGCTCCACAGGGTTAATTAAGTCACCCCTCCACTTT.

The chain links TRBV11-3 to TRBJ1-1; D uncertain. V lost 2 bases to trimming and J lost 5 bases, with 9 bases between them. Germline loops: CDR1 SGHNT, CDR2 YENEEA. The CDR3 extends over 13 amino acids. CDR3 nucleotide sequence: TGTGCCAGCAGCTTATATATGCGGACTGAAGCTTTCTTT. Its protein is CASSLYMRTEAFF.

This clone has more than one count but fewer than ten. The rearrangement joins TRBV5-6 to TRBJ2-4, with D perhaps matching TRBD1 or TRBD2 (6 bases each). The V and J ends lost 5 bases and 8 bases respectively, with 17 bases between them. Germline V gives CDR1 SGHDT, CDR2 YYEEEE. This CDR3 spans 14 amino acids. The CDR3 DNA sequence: TGTGCCAGCAGTACCTTAGGGGGGACTGACATTCAGTACTTC. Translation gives CASSTLGGTDIQYF.

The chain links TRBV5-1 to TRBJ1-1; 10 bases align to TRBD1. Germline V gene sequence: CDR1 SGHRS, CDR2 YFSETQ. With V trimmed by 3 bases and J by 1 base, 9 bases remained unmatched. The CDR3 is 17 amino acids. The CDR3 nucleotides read TGCGCCAGCAGCTGGGGAGGGACAGGGGACAGGAACACTGAAGCTTTCTTT. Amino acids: CASSWGGTGDRNTEAFF.

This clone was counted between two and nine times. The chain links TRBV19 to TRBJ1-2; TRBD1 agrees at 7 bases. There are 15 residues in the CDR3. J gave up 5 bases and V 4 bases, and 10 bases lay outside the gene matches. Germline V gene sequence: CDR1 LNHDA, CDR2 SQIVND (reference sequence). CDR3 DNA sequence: TGTGCCAGTAGTAGCAGACAGGGAGCGGAATATGGCTACACCTTC. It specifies CASSSRQGAEYGYTF.

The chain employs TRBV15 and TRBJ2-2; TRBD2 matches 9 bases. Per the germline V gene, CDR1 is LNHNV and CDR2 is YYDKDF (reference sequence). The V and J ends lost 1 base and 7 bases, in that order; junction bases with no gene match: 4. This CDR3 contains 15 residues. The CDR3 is CATSRVAGDFGELFF. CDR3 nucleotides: TGTGCCACCAGCAGAGTAGCGGGAGATTTCGGGGAGCTGTTTTTT.